These 18 T cell receptor beta chains were all obtained from the same sample, sequenced in a study of blood T cell repertoires in COVID-19. The table came from immunoSEQ multiplex PCR; TCRdb's copy has only in-frame clones and leaves some out. The sample gives approximately 200,000 clones, over 75% of which show up once; 15% to 20% is in the top ten. The source material was peripheral blood. The receptors were gathered from a person aged 65-85 years with COVID-19, enrolled during active disease.

This chain joins TRBV12-3 or TRBV12-4 and TRBJ2-7, with TRBD1 identical over 7 bases. The CDR3 totals 13 residues. J gave up 3 bases and V 8 bases, and 7 bases lay outside the gene matches. In DNA form, the CDR3 reads TGTGCCAGCTTGCGGACAGGAGACTACGAGCAGTACTTC. Residues: CASLRTGDYEQYF.

The genes are TRBV7-2 and TRBJ1-3; TRBD1 is a possible D gene (5 bases). The CDR3 sequence is 14 residues long. Trimming removed 3 bases at V and 4 bases at J, with 10 bases between. CDR1 and CDR2 (germline): SGHTA, FQGNSA. CDR3 nucleotides: TGTGCCAGCAGCTTCGACAGTAGGGGAAACACCATATATTTT. This encodes CASSFDSRGNTIYF.

The chain uses TRBV4-2 and TRBJ2-1; D perhaps matches TRBD1 (6 bases). V was pared by 2 bases and J by 5 bases, with 10 bases between. The CDR3 has 14 amino acids. Germline lookup yields CDR1 LGHNA and CDR2 YNFKEQ. This CDR3 is CASSQQGGHNEQFF. The CDR3 coding sequence is TGTGCCAGCAGCCAACAAGGGGGACACAATGAGCAGTTCTTC.

The rearrangement links TRBV7-2 to TRBJ2-3; maybe TRBD2 (5 bases). Trimming pared 1 base from V and 1 base from J, leaving 12 bases between. Germline V gene data show CDR1 as SGHTA and CDR2 as FQGNSA. CDR3 size: 16 residues. CDR3 bases: TGTGCCAGCAGCTTAGGACTACAGCTGCGCACAGATACGCAGTATTTT. It codes for CASSLGLQLRTDTQYF.

This clone was seen a single time. The rearrangement uses TRBV7-2 and TRBJ2-3; D unclear. Trimming removed 7 bases at V and 6 bases at J, with 8 bases between. Germline values: CDR1 SGHTA, CDR2 FQGNSA. This CDR3 comprises 11 residues. The CDR3, as DNA: TGTGCCAGCAAGACTTTTGATACGCAGTATTTT. Its translation is CASKTFDTQYF.

The V and J genes are TRBV6-5 and TRBJ1-2; TRBD1 aligns across 7 bases. V lost 8 bases, J lost 7 bases, and 13 bases stayed unmatched. The germline V gene has CDR1 MNHEY and CDR2 SVGAGI. The CDR3 is 14 amino acids. CDR3 residues: CASLQPRTGGGYTF. The CDR3 DNA reads as TGTGCCAGCTTACAACCGCGGACAGGCGGTGGCTACACCTTC.

This clone was picked up a small number of times. The chain links TRBV5-5 to TRBJ2-2; D not resolved. Per the germline V gene, CDR1 is SGHKS and CDR2 is YYEKEE (reference sequence). V dropped 0 bases and J dropped 5 bases, with 5 bases sitting between them. The CDR3 sequence is 13 residues long. Written as DNA, the CDR3 is TGTGCCAGCAGCTTGGTCGGGACCGGGGAGCTGTTTTTT. Translation: CASSLVGTGELFF.

The chain recombines TRBV28 with TRBJ1-1; 7 bases fit TRBD1. With 7 bases clipped from V and 1 base from J, the junction kept 6 bases outside the gene matches. The V gene's germline CDR1 is MDHEN and CDR2 SYDVKM. This CDR3 comprises 14 residues. CDR3 bases: TGTGCCAGCATACGACAGGGCCCGAACACTGAAGCTTTCTTT. Its translation: CASIRQGPNTEAFF.

The chain's CDR3 is CASSQLPTSGGTRETQYF. The CDR3 DNA is TGTGCCAGCAGCCAGCTCCCGACTAGCGGGGGGACCAGGGAGACCCAGTACTTC. V and J are TRBV16 and TRBJ2-5, with 13 bases lining up with TRBD2. Germline V gene lookup returns CDR1 KGHSY and CDR2 FQNENV. V shed 3 bases and J 5 bases; nucleotides not matched to a gene: 12. The CDR3 contains 18 residues.

The CDR3 spells CASSLGEGTYEQYF. Written as DNA, the CDR3 is TGTGCCAGCAGCTTAGGCGAGGGCACCTACGAGCAGTACTTC. The V call is TRBV7-9, the J call TRBJ2-7, with D maybe TRBD2 (5 bases). This CDR3 contains 14 residues. V was pared by 1 base and J by 2 bases, with 9 bases between. Germline CDR1 reads SEHNR; CDR2 reads FQNEAQ (reference sequence).

The chain recombines TRBV2 with TRBJ2-3; 9 bases fit TRBD2. Germline values: CDR1 SNHLY, CDR2 FYNNEI. The CDR3 runs to 16 residues. V lost 6 bases and J lost 5; bases outside the gene matches: 12. CDR3 DNA sequence: TGTGCCAGCAGCAGAACAGCGGGGGGCCCTGTAGATACGCAGTATTTT. This codes for CASSRTAGGPVDTQYF.

The rearrangement uses TRBV7-9 and TRBJ1-6, with a tentative D call TRBD1 (6 bases). Trimming cost V 4 bases and J 12 bases, with 22 bases left between them. The CDR3 runs 16 residues. The germline V gene encodes CDR1 SEHNR and CDR2 FQNEAQ (reference sequence). CDR3 coding DNA: TGTGCCAGCAGCTCTAGTTTGGGGGGGCTCGCTCAACCCCTCCACTTT. This sequence encodes CASSSSLGGLAQPLHF. The full variable domain, completed using reference TRBV7-9 and TRBJ1-6, is DTGVSQNPRHKITKRGQNVTFRCDPISEHNRLYWYRQTLGQGPEFLTYFQNEAQLEKSRLLSDRFSAERPKGSFSTLEIQRTEQGDSAMYLCASSSSLGGLAQPLHFGNGTRLTVT.

This clone was recorded once. CDR3 amino acids: CATSRDRGQGYQPQHF. The CDR3 region has the DNA TGTGCCACCAGCAGAGATAGGGGACAGGGGTATCAGCCCCAGCATTTT. The chain joins TRBV15 to TRBJ1-5, with 10 bases fitting TRBD1. The germline V gene encodes CDR1 LNHNV and CDR2 YYDKDF (reference sequence). This CDR3 comprises 16 residues. Germline trimming cut 0 bases from V and 5 bases from J; bases unmatched to any gene: 4. Full variable domain (rest looked up from reference TRBV15 and TRBJ1-5): DAMVIQNPRYQVTQFGKPVTLSCSQTLNHNVMYWYQQKSSQAPKLLFHYYDKDFNNEADTPDNFQSRRPNTSFCFLDIRSPGLGDTAMYLCATSRDRGQGYQPQHFGDGTRLSIL.

This clone has more than one count but fewer than ten. The chain uses TRBV19 and TRBJ2-7; 9 nucleotides match TRBD2. Per the germline V gene, CDR1 is LNHDA and CDR2 is SQIVND (reference sequence). V was clipped by 5 bases and J by 4 bases; unmatched bases: 6. There are 14 residues in the CDR3. The CDR3 coding sequence is TGTGCCAGTAGTCGGCGGGAGGGCGAGTACGAGCAGTACTTC. As protein: CASSRREGEYEQYF.

The chain has TRBV19 and TRBJ1-6; D possibly corresponds to TRBD1 (5 bases). The CDR3 contains 15 residues. V lost 7 bases to trimming and J lost 7 bases, with 17 bases between them. Germline CDR1 reads LNHDA; CDR2 reads SQIVND (reference sequence). CDR3 in amino acids: CASNRGDVLNSPLHF. The DNA for the CDR3 is TGTGCCAGTAATAGGGGCGACGTGCTCAATTCACCCCTCCACTTT.

In this sample, this clone turned up a few times. The gene calls are TRBV7-2 and TRBJ2-7; 12 bases match TRBD2. Trimming took 6 bases from V and 2 from J; bases not matched to a gene: 5. The CDR3 runs to 15 residues. CDR1 is SGHTA and CDR2 is FQGNSA in the germline V gene. CDR3 protein: CASSASSGGAYEQYF. The CDR3 coding sequence is TGTGCCAGCAGTGCTTCTAGCGGGGGGGCCTACGAGCAGTACTTC.

The rearrangement uses TRBV6-5 and TRBJ1-1; D is perhaps TRBD1 (6 bases). CDR1 and CDR2 from the germline V gene are MNHEY and SVGAGI. CDR3 length: 12 residues. Trimming pared 5 bases from V and 3 bases from J, leaving 7 bases between. CDR3 in DNA: TGTGCCAGCAGTCCAGGGGACACTGAAGCTTTCTTT. Protein sequence: CASSPGDTEAFF.

Concerning this clone itself: This sample includes further DNA sequences coding for the same CDR3. This chain uses TRBV5-1 with TRBJ1-2; D gene ambiguous. This CDR3 is 13 amino acids long. The germline V gene encodes CDR1 SGHRS and CDR2 YFSETQ. The V gene lost 0 bases and the J gene lost 0 bases, with 3 bases spanning the gap. CDR3 protein: CASSLAANYGYTF. CDR3 nucleotide sequence: TGCGCCAGCAGCTTGGCAGCTAACTATGGCTACACCTTC.